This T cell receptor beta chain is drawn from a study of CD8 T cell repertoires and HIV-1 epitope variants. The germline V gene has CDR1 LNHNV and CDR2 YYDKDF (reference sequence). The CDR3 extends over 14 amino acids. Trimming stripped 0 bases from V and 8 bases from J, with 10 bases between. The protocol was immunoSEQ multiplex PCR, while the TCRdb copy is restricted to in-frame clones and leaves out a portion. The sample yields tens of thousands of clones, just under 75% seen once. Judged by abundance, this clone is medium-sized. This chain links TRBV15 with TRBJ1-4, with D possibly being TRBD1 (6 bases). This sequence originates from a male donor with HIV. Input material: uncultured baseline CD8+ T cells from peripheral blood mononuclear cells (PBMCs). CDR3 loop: CATSRDRGGEKLFF. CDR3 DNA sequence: TGTGCCACCAGCAGAGACAGGGGTGGGGAAAAACTGTTTTTT.